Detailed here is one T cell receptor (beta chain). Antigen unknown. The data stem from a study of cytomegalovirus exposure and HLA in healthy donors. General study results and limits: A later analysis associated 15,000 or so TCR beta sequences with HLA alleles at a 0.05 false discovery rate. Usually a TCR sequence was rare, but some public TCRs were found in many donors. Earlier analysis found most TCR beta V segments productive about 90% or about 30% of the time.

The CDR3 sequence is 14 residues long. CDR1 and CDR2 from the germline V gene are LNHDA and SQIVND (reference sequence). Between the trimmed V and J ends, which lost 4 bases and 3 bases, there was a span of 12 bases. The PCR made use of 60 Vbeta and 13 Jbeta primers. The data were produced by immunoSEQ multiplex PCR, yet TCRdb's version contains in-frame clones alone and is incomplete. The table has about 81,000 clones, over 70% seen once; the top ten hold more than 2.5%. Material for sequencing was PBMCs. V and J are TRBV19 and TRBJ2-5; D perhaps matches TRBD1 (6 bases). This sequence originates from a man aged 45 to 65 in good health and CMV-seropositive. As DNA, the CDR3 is TGTGCCAGTAGTAACCCCCCAGGGGAAGAGACCCAGTACTTC. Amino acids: CASSNPPGEETQYF. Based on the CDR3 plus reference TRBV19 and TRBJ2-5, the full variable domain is DGGITQSPKYLFRKEGQNVTLSCEQNLNHDAMYWYRQDPGQGLRLIYYSQIVNDFQKGDIAEGYSVSREKKESFPLTVTSAQKNPTAFYLCASSNPPGEETQYFGPGTRLLVL.